A single sample is the source of the 7 T cell receptor beta chains below, sequenced in a study of shared clonotypes between healthy human individuals. Positive CCR7 selection of CD45RO-negative cells yielded the naive CD8 cells, and terminally differentiated effector memory CD45RA+ cells were excluded. Repertoires were generated with immunoSEQ multiplex PCR, while TCRdb's copy carries only in-frame clones and drops some. The sample includes about 600,000 clones, 95% to 98% of them seen just once. Sample: naive CD8+ T cells sorted from blood. The receptors were sampled from a young man in good health.

V and J are TRBV5-1 and TRBJ2-1; TRBD2 matches 15 bases. The CDR3 spans 17 residues. Germline V CDR1 and CDR2: SGHRS, YFSETQ. After removal of 0 bases from V and 8 bases from J, the junction contained 6 bases not matched to a gene. DNA for the CDR3: TGCGCCAGCAGCTTGGAGGGACTAGCGGGAGGTGGGGATGAGCAGTTCTTC. This sequence encodes CASSLEGLAGGGDEQFF.

The chain recombines TRBV4-1 with TRBJ2-3, with D unclear. Per germline, CDR1 MGHRA and CDR2 YSYEKL. The CDR3 sequence is 19 residues long. V shed 0 bases and J shed 0 bases, with 19 bases lying between them. The CDR3 DNA reads as TGCGCCAGCAGCCAAGATAGGTTGACTTTATCTACTAGCACAGATACGCAGTATTTT. This sequence encodes CASSQDRLTLSTSTDTQYF.

The J gene is TRBJ2-3, the V gene TRBV19; 7 nucleotides match TRBD2. The CDR3 extends over 17 amino acids. The germline gives CDR1 LNHDA, CDR2 SQIVND (reference sequence). V trimming: 5 bases; J trimming: 5 bases; junction bases outside the gene matches: 16. This chain's CDR3 is CASSFGKAGARRDTQYF. CDR3 nucleotides: TGTGCCAGTAGTTTTGGGAAGGCGGGAGCCAGGAGAGATACGCAGTATTTT.

The rearrangement uses TRBV15 and TRBJ2-5; D possibly corresponds to TRBD2 (5 bases). The CDR3 has 14 residues. The germline V gene encodes CDR1 LNHNV and CDR2 YYDKDF (reference sequence). V dropped 0 bases and J dropped 2 bases, with 7 bases sitting between them. CDR3 in DNA: TGTGCCACCAGCAGAGAGGGGAGTCAAGAGACCCAGTACTTC. Protein sequence: CATSREGSQETQYF.

The chain has TRBV19 and TRBJ2-7; 7 nucleotides align to TRBD2. The J segment lost 4 bases and the V segment lost 3 bases, leaving 9 bases of the junction unmatched. CDR3 size: 15 residues. Germline V lookup: CDR1 LNHDA, CDR2 SQIVND (reference sequence). CDR3 in amino acids: CASSMFLADYYEQYF. The CDR3 nucleotides read TGTGCCAGTAGTATGTTTCTAGCGGATTATTACGAGCAGTACTTC.

V usage is TRBV28 and J usage is TRBJ2-7, with 7 bases identical to TRBD2. Germline V gives CDR1 MDHEN, CDR2 SYDVKM. The CDR3 covers 14 residues. V trimming: 2 bases; J trimming: 6 bases; junction bases outside the gene matches: 7. In nucleotides, the CDR3 is TGTGCCAGCAGTTTAGCCGGGACTATCCCCGAGCAGTACTTC. It codes for CASSLAGTIPEQYF.

The chain couples TRBV25-1 to TRBJ2-3; D is possibly TRBD2 (6 bases). V lost 10 bases and J 0 bases, leaving 14 bases between the germline ends. This CDR3 is 14 amino acids long. CDR1 and CDR2 (germline): MGHDK, SYGVNS. The CDR3 sequence is CATEGPTSTDTQYF. The DNA for the CDR3 is TGTGCCACGGAGGGTCCAACTAGCACAGATACGCAGTATTTT.